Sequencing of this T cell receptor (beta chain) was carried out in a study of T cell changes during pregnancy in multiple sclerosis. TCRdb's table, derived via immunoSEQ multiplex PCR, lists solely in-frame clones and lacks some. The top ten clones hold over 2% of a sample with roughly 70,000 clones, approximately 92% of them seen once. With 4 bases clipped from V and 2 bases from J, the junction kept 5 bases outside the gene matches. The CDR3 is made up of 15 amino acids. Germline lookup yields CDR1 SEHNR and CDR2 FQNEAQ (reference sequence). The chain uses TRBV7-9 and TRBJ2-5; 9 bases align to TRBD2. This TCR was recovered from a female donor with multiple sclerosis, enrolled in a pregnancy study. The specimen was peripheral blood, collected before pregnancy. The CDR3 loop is CASSSWLAGQETQYF. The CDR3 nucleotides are TGTGCCAGCAGCTCGTGGCTAGCGGGACAAGAGACCCAGTACTTC.